The 23 T cell receptor beta chains in this list originate from one sample, sequenced in a study of blood T cell repertoires in COVID-19. Profiling relied on immunoSEQ multiplex PCR, and the TCRdb table lists in-frame clones only, not all of them. The sample includes around 200,000 clones, approximately 83% seen only once; the top ten take 4.4%. Sequencing was done on a sample of peripheral blood. These receptors all stem from a man aged 45 to 65 with active or convalescent COVID-19.

This clone has just a few counts. The V and J genes are TRBV30 and TRBJ2-1; 7 bases match TRBD2. CDR1 is GTSNPN, CDR2 SVGIG, per germline (reference sequence). This CDR3 has 15 amino acids. V was pared by 1 base and J by 2 bases, with 5 bases of the junction left unmatched. Here the CDR3 DNA reads TGTGCCTGGAGTGAGTGGGCGGGGGCCTACAATGAGCAGTTCTTC. Translating gives CAWSEWAGAYNEQFF. Full variable domain (remainder filled in from reference TRBV30 and TRBJ2-1): SQTIHQWPATLVQPVGSPLSLECTVEGTSNPNLYWYRQAAGRGLQLLFYSVGIGQISSEVPQNLSASRPQDRQFILSSKKLLLSDSGFYLCAWSEWAGAYNEQFFGPGTRLTVL.

The chain links TRBV30 to TRBJ1-2, with D possibly TRBD1 on 5 matching bases. In germline, CDR1 is GTSNPN, CDR2 SVGIG (reference sequence). This CDR3 spans 14 amino acids. The V gene lost 4 bases and the J gene lost 0 bases, with 12 bases spanning the gap. This CDR3 is CAWMLGHPNYGYTF. The CDR3 coding sequence is TGTGCCTGGATGCTAGGACACCCTAACTATGGCTACACCTTC.

This chain joins TRBV7-2 and TRBJ2-1; 10 bases agree with TRBD2. V lost 1 base, J lost 8 bases, and 11 bases stayed unmatched. This CDR3 comprises 17 residues. From germline, CDR1 is SGHTA and CDR2 FQGNSA. The CDR3 sequence is CASSLEGSGGGFDEQFF. The CDR3 DNA sequence: TGTGCCAGCAGCTTAGAGGGCAGCGGGGGGGGATTCGATGAGCAGTTCTTC.

This clone was seen just once. CDR3 DNA sequence: TGTGCCAGCAGCGAGGACACCAGGAACACCGGGGAGCTGTTTTTT. It yields the protein CASSEDTRNTGELFF. This chain connects TRBV13 to TRBJ2-2; D may be TRBD1 (5 bases). Germline loops: CDR1 PRHDT, CDR2 FYEKMQ (reference sequence). Trimming took 5 bases from V and 1 from J, leaving 11 bases between them. The CDR3 is made up of 15 amino acids. The full variable domain, in which reference TRBV13 and TRBJ2-2 provide the parts outside the CDR3, is AAGVIQSPRHLIKEKRETATLKCYPIPRHDTVYWYQQGPGQDPQFLISFYEKMQSDKGSIPDRFSAQQFSDYHSELNMSSLELGDSALYFCASSEDTRNTGELFFGEGSRLTVL.

The chain uses TRBV19 and TRBJ2-5; tentatively, D is TRBD2 (6 bases). V was shortened by 5 bases and J by 1 base, with 8 bases between the two germline ends. Germline CDR1 and CDR2: LNHDA and SQIVND (reference sequence). The CDR3 totals 13 residues. CDR3 DNA: TGTGCCAGTAGTTTCGGGGGCCAAGAGACCCAGTACTTC. Its protein product is CASSFGGQETQYF.

This clone was observed a handful of times. J is TRBJ2-7 and V is TRBV5-1; the D gene is possibly TRBD2 (6 bases). With 4 bases removed from V and 3 bases from J, the gap between germline ends came to 17 bases. Germline V gives CDR1 SGHRS, CDR2 YFSETQ. This CDR3 is built from 15 residues. The DNA for the CDR3 is TGCGCCAGCAGCCTGCTACCCCGGGGAGGCTACGAGCAGTACTTC. Its protein product is CASSLLPRGGYEQYF. The complete variable domain, with remaining parts taken from reference TRBV5-1 and TRBJ2-7, reads KAGVTQTPRYLIKTRGQQVTLSCSPISGHRSVSWYQQTPGQGLQFLFEYFSETQRNKGNFPGRFSGRQFSNSRSEMNVSTLELGDSALYLCASSLLPRGGYEQYFGPGTRLTVT.

The V and J genes are TRBV28 and TRBJ2-1; D not certain. CDR1 and CDR2 from the germline V gene are MDHEN and SYDVKM. The V end lost 2 bases, the J end lost 7 bases, and 9 bases lay between the germline ends. CDR3 length equals 13 residues. The CDR3 bases are TGTGCCAGCAGTTTAAACCTAGGTAATGAGCAGTTCTTC. Amino acids: CASSLNLGNEQFF. The full variable domain, rest sourced from reference TRBV28 and TRBJ2-1, is DVKVTQSSRYLVKRTGEKVFLECVQDMDHENMFWYRQDPGLGLRLIYFSYDVKMKEKGDIPEGYSVSREKKERFSLILESASTNQTSMYLCASSLNLGNEQFFGPGTRLTVL.

V is TRBV18 and J is TRBJ1-3, with a possible D match to TRBD1 (6 bases). Per the germline V gene, CDR1 is KGHSH and CDR2 is LQKENI. The CDR3 length is 16 residues. The V gene lost 3 bases and the J gene lost 0 bases, with 12 bases spanning the gap. The CDR3 nucleotides read TGTGCCAGCTCACCCTTGAGGACAGTCTCTGGAAACACCATATATTTT. Its protein product is CASSPLRTVSGNTIYF.

This clone was picked up one time. The chain employs TRBV11-3 and TRBJ2-5; D possibly corresponds to TRBD1 (6 bases). This CDR3 is 13 amino acids long. The germline CDR1 and CDR2 sequences are SGHNT and YENEEA. With 0 bases removed from V and 4 bases from J, the gap between germline ends came to 6 bases. CDR3 residues: CASSLEGAETQYF. Here the CDR3 DNA reads TGTGCCAGCAGCTTAGAGGGGGCAGAGACCCAGTACTTC.

The V call is TRBV6-5, the J call TRBJ1-2; 12 bases agree with TRBD1. This CDR3 has 13 residues. J was trimmed by 13 bases and V by 2 bases; bases with no gene match: 5. In germline, CDR1 is MNHEY, CDR2 SVGAGI. The CDR3 sequence is CASSYGTGGERTF. The CDR3 bases are TGTGCCAGCAGTTACGGGACAGGGGGCGAGCGCACCTTC.

The rearrangement joins TRBV5-6 to TRBJ2-5; 9 nucleotides agree with TRBD1. CDR3 length: 16 residues. J was trimmed by 4 bases and V by 2 bases; bases with no gene match: 9. The germline V gene encodes CDR1 SGHDT and CDR2 YYEEEE. This CDR3 reads CASSFPPGQGRETQYF. The CDR3 coding sequence is TGTGCCAGCAGCTTTCCACCGGGACAGGGACGAGAGACCCAGTACTTC.

The gene calls are TRBV7-9 and TRBJ1-2, with no clear D. V was pared by 0 bases and J by 1 base, with 9 bases between. The CDR3 has 15 residues. In germline, CDR1 is SEHNR, CDR2 FQNEAQ (reference sequence). This CDR3 reads CASSLAAGINYGYTF. In DNA form, the CDR3 reads TGTGCCAGCAGCTTAGCAGCAGGAATTAACTATGGCTACACCTTC.

The rearrangement joins TRBV5-5 to TRBJ2-1; D possibly corresponds to TRBD2 (6 bases). V shed 4 bases and J shed 5 bases, with 13 bases lying between them. Germline V gene data show CDR1 as SGHKS and CDR2 as YYEKEE (reference sequence). The CDR3 has 14 residues. The DNA for the CDR3 is TGTGCCAGCAGCGCCGGGACTGGAGACAATGAGCAGTTCTTC. Translating gives CASSAGTGDNEQFF.

This chain uses TRBV5-5 with TRBJ2-1; 11 positions agree with TRBD2. The germline CDR1 and CDR2 sequences are SGHKS and YYEKEE (reference sequence). V shed 4 bases, J shed 7 bases, and the junction held 10 bases outside the gene matches. The CDR3 length is 16 residues. The CDR3 here is CASSLLAGGPWNEQFF. The DNA of the CDR3 is TGTGCCAGCAGCCTATTAGCGGGGGGGCCGTGGAATGAGCAGTTCTTC. The full variable domain, completed using reference TRBV5-5 and TRBJ2-1, is DAGVTQSPTHLIKTRGQQVTLRCSPISGHKSVSWYQQVLGQGPQFIFQYYEKEERGRGNFPDRFSARQFPNYSSELNVNALLLGDSALYLCASSLLAGGPWNEQFFGPGTRLTVL.

The chain carries TRBV7-6 and TRBJ2-2, with a weak D call TRBD1 (7 bases). Per the germline V gene, CDR1 is SGHVS and CDR2 is FNYEAQ. The germline V and J ends were trimmed by 1 base and 6 bases, with 15 bases remaining between them. This CDR3 spans 16 amino acids. Written as DNA, the CDR3 is TGTGCCAGCAGCTTAGATTGGAGGGGGCGAGCCGGGGAGCTGTTTTTT. This gives the protein CASSLDWRGRAGELFF.

This clone was counted between two and nine times. This chain uses TRBV5-5 with TRBJ2-7, with a weak D call TRBD2 (6 bases). This CDR3 has 14 residues. CDR1 and CDR2 (germline): SGHKS, YYEKEE (reference sequence). The V end lost 4 bases, the J end lost 1 base, and 12 bases lay between the germline ends. The CDR3 here is CASSAGTRSYEQYF. In nucleotides, the CDR3 is TGTGCCAGCAGCGCCGGGACTCGGTCCTACGAGCAGTACTTC. The full variable domain, completed using reference TRBV5-5 and TRBJ2-7, is DAGVTQSPTHLIKTRGQQVTLRCSPISGHKSVSWYQQVLGQGPQFIFQYYEKEERGRGNFPDRFSARQFPNYSSELNVNALLLGDSALYLCASSAGTRSYEQYFGPGTRLTVT.

V gene TRBV5-1 combines with J gene TRBJ1-4; tentatively, D is TRBD1 (6 bases). V was cut by 3 bases and J by 8 bases, with 14 bases left in between. Germline V gene data show CDR1 as SGHRS and CDR2 as YFSETQ. This CDR3 spans 14 amino acids. CDR3 nucleotides: TGCGCCAGCAGCTCCACAGGGAGGGGCGAAAAACTGTTTTTT. It encodes CASSSTGRGEKLFF.

The chain joins TRBV6-4 to TRBJ2-1, with D possibly matching TRBD2 (6 bases). CDR1 and CDR2 from the germline V gene are MRHNA and SNTAGT. There are 15 residues in the CDR3. Trimming took 1 base from V and 9 from J, leaving 16 bases between them. CDR3 sequence reads: CASSDYGRGSGEQFF. The CDR3 bases are TGTGCCAGCAGTGACTACGGGCGGGGTAGCGGTGAGCAGTTCTTC.

V usage is TRBV14 and J usage is TRBJ1-1; TRBD1 matches at 10 bases. CDR1 SGHDN and CDR2 FVKESK come from the germline V gene. V was clipped by 4 bases and J by 5 bases; unmatched bases: 7. The CDR3 contains 15 residues. The CDR3 region is CASSPGTGAETEAFF. In DNA, the CDR3 is TGTGCCAGCAGCCCCGGGACAGGGGCCGAAACTGAAGCTTTCTTT.

Only a few counts were recorded for this clone. The chain carries TRBV7-9 and TRBJ2-1, with a tentative D call TRBD2 (6 bases). V lost 5 bases, J lost 13 bases, and 15 bases lay in between. Germline lookup yields CDR1 SEHNR and CDR2 FQNEAQ (reference sequence). This CDR3 has 12 amino acids. The CDR3: CASSLPGRTQFF. As DNA, the CDR3 is TGTGCCAGCAGCCTTCCGGGGAGGACACAGTTCTTC.

This sequence joins TRBV19 and TRBJ1-1; D is possibly TRBD1 (6 bases). Germline loops: CDR1 LNHDA, CDR2 SQIVND (reference sequence). The CDR3 has 16 residues. The V end was cut by 1 base, the J end by 3 bases, with 15 bases between. The CDR3 region has the DNA TGTGCCAGTAGTATAGGGGCAGGGGTTGGGGACACTGAAGCTTTCTTT. This encodes CASSIGAGVGDTEAFF. The variable domain in full, completed from reference TRBV19 and TRBJ1-1, reads DGGITQSPKYLFRKEGQNVTLSCEQNLNHDAMYWYRQDPGQGLRLIYYSQIVNDFQKGDIAEGYSVSREKKESFPLTVTSAQKNPTAFYLCASSIGAGVGDTEAFFGQGTRLTVV.

The chain has TRBV27 and TRBJ1-2; 10 bases line up with TRBD1. The CDR3 has 13 amino acids. The V and J ends lost 5 bases and 8 bases, in that order; junction bases with no gene match: 5. Germline values: CDR1 MNHEY, CDR2 SMNVEV (reference sequence). CDR3 residues: CASSDRGRGGYTF. DNA of the CDR3: TGTGCCAGCAGTGACAGGGGGCGTGGGGGCTACACCTTC.

This chain links TRBV12-3 or TRBV12-4 with TRBJ2-7; 8 nucleotides line up with TRBD2. The V segment lost 4 bases and the J segment 6 bases; nucleotides outside the gene matches: 5. The CDR3 is 13 residues long. The CDR3 spells CASSSGGAVEQYF. The DNA for the CDR3 is TGTGCCAGCAGTTCCGGGGGGGCGGTCGAGCAGTACTTC.